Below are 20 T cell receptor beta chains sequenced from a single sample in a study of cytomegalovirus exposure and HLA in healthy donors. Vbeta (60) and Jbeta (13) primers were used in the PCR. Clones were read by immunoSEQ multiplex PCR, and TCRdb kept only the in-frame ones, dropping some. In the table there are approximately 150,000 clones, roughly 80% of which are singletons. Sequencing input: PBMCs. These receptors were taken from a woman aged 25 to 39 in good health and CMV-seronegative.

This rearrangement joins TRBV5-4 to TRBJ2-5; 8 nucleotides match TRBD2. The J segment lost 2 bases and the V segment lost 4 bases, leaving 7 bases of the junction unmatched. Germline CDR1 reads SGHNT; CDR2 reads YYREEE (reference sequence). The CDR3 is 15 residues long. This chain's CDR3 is CASSQLGLAQETQYF. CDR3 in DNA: TGTGCCAGCAGCCAACTCGGACTAGCACAAGAGACCCAGTACTTC.

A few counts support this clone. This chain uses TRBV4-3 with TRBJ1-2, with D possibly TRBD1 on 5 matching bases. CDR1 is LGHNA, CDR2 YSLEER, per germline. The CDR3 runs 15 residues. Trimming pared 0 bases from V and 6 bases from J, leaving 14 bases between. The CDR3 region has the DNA TGCGCCAGCAGCCAAGATGGCAGGGCATATGATGGCTACACCTTC. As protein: CASSQDGRAYDGYTF.

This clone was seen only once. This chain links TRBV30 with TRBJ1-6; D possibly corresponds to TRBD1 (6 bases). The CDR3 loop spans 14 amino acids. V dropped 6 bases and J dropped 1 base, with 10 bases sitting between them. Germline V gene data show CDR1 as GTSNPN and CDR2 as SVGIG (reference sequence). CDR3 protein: CACLRGSYNSPLHF. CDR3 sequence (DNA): TGTGCCTGTCTAAGGGGGTCCTATAATTCACCCCTCCACTTT.

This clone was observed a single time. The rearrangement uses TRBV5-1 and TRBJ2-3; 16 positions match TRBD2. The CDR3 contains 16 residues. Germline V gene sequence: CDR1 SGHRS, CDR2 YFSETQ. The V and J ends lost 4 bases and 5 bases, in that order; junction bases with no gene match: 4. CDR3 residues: CASSTGLAGGQDTQYF. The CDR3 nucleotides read TGCGCCAGCAGCACGGGACTAGCGGGGGGGCAAGATACGCAGTATTTT.

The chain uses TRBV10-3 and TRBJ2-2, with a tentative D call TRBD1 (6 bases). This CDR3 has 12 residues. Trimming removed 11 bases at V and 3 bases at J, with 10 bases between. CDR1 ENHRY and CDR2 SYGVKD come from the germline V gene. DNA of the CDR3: TGTGCCGCCTGGACAGACACCGGGGAGCTGTTTTTT. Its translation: CAAWTDTGELFF.

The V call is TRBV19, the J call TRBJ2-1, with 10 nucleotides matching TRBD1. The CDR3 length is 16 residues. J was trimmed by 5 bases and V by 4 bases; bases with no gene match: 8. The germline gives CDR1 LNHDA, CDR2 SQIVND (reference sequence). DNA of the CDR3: TGTGCCAGTAGTACAGTCAGGGGACAGGGGCACAATGAGCAGTTCTTC. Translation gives CASSTVRGQGHNEQFF.

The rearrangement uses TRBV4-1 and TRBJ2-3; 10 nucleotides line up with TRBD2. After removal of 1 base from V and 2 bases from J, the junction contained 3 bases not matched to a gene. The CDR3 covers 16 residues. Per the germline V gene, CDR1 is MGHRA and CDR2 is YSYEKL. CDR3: CASSQVLAGATDTQYF. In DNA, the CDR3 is TGCGCCAGCAGCCAAGTCCTAGCGGGGGCCACAGATACGCAGTATTTT.

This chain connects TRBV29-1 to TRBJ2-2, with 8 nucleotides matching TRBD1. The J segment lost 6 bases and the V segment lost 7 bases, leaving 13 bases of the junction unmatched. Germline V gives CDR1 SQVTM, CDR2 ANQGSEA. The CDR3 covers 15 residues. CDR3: CSAGPGTGLSGELFF. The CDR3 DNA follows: TGCAGCGCCGGTCCCGGGACAGGTTTGTCCGGGGAGCTGTTTTTT.

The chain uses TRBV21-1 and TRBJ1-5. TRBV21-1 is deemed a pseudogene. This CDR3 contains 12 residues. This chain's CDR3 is CASTKPSQPQHF. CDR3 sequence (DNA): TGTGCCAGCACTAAGCCATCCCAGCCCCAGCATTTT.

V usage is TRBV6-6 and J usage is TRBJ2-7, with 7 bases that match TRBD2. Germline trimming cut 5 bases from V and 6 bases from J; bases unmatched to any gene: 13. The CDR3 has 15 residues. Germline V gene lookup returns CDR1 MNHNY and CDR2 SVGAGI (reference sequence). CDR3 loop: CASSLRAGSPLEQYF. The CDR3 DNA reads TGTGCCAGCAGTCTTCGAGCGGGGTCCCCCCTCGAGCAGTACTTC.

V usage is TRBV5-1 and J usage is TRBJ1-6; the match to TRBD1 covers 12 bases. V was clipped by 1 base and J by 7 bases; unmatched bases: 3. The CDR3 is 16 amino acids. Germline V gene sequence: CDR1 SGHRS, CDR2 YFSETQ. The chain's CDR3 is CASSLSGQGANSPLHF. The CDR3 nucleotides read TGCGCCAGCAGCTTGTCGGGACAGGGGGCAAATTCACCCCTCCACTTT.

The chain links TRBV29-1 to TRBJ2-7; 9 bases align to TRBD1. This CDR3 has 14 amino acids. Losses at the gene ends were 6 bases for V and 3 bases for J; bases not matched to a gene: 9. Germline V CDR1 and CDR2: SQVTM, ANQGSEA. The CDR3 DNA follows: TGCAGCGTCTTAACAGGGGGCTCTTTCTACGAGCAGTACTTC. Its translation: CSVLTGGSFYEQYF.

CDR3 nucleotide sequence: TGCGCCAGCAGCCCGACAGGGCTGTACTCCTACGAGCAGTACTTC. As protein: CASSPTGLYSYEQYF. V usage is TRBV5-1 and J usage is TRBJ2-7; 7 bases fit TRBD1. The CDR3 is 15 residues long. CDR1 is SGHRS, CDR2 YFSETQ, per germline. V was clipped by 4 bases and J by 0 bases; unmatched bases: 7.

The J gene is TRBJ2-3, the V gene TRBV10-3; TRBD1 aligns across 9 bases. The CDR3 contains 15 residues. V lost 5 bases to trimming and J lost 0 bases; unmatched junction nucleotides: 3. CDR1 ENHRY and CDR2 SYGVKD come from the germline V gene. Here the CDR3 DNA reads TGTGCCATCAGTCTCGGGACAGGGAGCACAGATACGCAGTATTTT. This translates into CAISLGTGSTDTQYF.

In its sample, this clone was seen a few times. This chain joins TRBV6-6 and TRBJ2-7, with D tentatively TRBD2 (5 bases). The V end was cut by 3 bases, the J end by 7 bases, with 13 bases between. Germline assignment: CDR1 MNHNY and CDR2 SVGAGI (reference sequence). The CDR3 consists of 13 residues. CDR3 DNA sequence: TGTGCCAGCAGTTATCCCCAGCCGGGAGAGCAGTACTTC. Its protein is CASSYPQPGEQYF.

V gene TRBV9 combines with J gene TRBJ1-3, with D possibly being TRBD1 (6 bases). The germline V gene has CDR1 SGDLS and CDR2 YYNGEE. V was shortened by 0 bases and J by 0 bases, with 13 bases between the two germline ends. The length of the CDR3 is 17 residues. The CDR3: CASSVADSQLSGNTIYF. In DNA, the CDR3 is TGTGCCAGCAGCGTAGCGGACAGTCAACTCTCTGGAAACACCATATATTTT.

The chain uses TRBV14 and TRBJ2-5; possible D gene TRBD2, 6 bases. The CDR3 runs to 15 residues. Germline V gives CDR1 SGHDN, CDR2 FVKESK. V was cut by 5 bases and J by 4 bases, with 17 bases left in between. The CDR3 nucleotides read TGTGCCAGCAGCTCCGGGACGGGAGCGGGAGAGACCCAGTACTTC. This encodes CASSSGTGAGETQYF.

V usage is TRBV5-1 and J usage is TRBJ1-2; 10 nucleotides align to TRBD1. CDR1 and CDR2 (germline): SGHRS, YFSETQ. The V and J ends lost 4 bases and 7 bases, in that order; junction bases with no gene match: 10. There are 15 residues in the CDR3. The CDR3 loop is CASSVTSGQGSGYTF. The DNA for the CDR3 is TGCGCCAGCAGCGTGACCTCGGGACAGGGGTCTGGCTACACCTTC.

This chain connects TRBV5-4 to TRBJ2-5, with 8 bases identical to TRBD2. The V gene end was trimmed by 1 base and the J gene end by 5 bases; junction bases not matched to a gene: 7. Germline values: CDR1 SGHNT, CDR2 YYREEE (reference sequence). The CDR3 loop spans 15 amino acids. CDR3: CASSLFGGGAETQYF. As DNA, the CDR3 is TGTGCCAGCAGCTTGTTCGGGGGGGGCGCCGAGACCCAGTACTTC.

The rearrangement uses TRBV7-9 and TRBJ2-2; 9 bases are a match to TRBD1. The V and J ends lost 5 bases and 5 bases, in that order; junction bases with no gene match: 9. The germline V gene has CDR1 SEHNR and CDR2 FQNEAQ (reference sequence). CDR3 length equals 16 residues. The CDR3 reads CASSTGYRGRTGELFF. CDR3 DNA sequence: TGTGCCAGCAGCACGGGGTACAGGGGGCGGACCGGGGAGCTGTTTTTT.